These T cell receptor beta chains were read from a single sample in a study of vaccination effects on CD4 cells after COVID-19. Their antigens remain unidentified. Repertoires were generated with immunoSEQ multiplex PCR, while TCRdb's copy carries only in-frame clones and drops some. The data contain more than 60,000 clones, 70% to 85% of them singletons. The sequencing used CD4+ T cells from PBMCs cultured without peptide, collected after COVID-19 vaccination. The receptors here all came from a human donor who received a COVID-19 vaccine. CDR3s include the opening cysteine and the closing phenylalanine or tryptophan. A D gene is named only where the DNA matches it firmly. For some rows the clone size is stated as once, few or many, or as a class when expanded; others skip it.

D gene,V gene,J gene,clone size,CDR3 protein,CDR3 DNA
.,TRBV5-1,TRBJ2-1,.,CASGQGGEYNEQFF,TGCGCCAGCGGTCAAGGCGGGGAGTACAATGAGCAGTTCTTC
.,TRBV11-2,TRBJ1-1,.,CASSLGLNTEAFF,TGTGCCAGCAGCTTGGGCCTGAACACTGAAGCTTTCTTT
.,TRBV7-2,TRBJ2-5,.,CASSLVLGTGETQYF,TGTGCCAGCAGCTTAGTTTTAGGGACCGGAGAGACCCAGTACTTC
.,TRBV2,TRBJ2-5,.,CASRPQGSAGETQYF,TGTGCCAGCAGGCCTCAGGGATCAGCCGGGGAGACCCAGTACTTC
.,TRBV6-5,TRBJ1-1,.,CASNPVLNTEAFF,TGTGCCAGCAACCCGGTCTTGAACACTGAAGCTTTCTTT
.,TRBV7-9,TRBJ2-2,.,CASSPPGHGTGELFF,TGTGCCAGCAGCCCACCGGGACATGGAACCGGGGAGCTGTTTTTT
.,TRBV5-1,TRBJ2-3,.,CASSLGGPTDTQYF,TGCGCCAGCAGCTTGGGGGGGCCCACAGATACGCAGTATTTT
.,TRBV9,TRBJ1-6,.,CASSVAVLSGPLHF,TGTGCCAGCAGCGTAGCTGTACTTAGTGGCCCCCTCCACTTT
TRBD2,TRBV4-1,TRBJ2-5,.,CASSQGGGSGTQYF,TGCGCCAGCAGCCAAGGGGGGGGATCGGGGACCCAGTACTTC
.,TRBV7-9,TRBJ1-3,.,CASSLGVTIYF,TGTGCCAGCAGCTTAGGAGTCACCATATATTTT
.,TRBV4-1,TRBJ2-2,few,CASSHYEGAGELFF,TGCGCCAGCAGCCACTACGAAGGCGCGGGGGAGCTGTTTTTT
.,TRBV10-2,TRBJ1-6,few,CASSYRSDNSPLHF,TGCGCCAGCAGTTACAGGTCAGATAATTCACCCCTCCACTTT
TRBD1,TRBV7-2,TRBJ1-6,.,CASSPGTGTRSPLHF,TGTGCCAGCAGCCCGGGGACAGGAACTCGGTCACCCCTCCACTTT
.,TRBV5-1,TRBJ1-1,.,CASSLAAGLGRATEAFF,TGCGCCAGCAGCTTGGCGGCGGGGCTTGGCAGGGCGACTGAAGCTTTCTTT
TRBD2,TRBV6-2/TRBV6-3,TRBJ2-3,.,CASSYEVRGGGDTQYF,TGTGCCAGCAGTTACGAGGTGCGGGGGGGAGGAGATACGCAGTATTTT
TRBD1,TRBV18,TRBJ1-6,.,CASSQTGGQINSPLHF,TGTGCCAGCTCACAAACGGGGGGACAGATTAATTCACCCCTCCACTTT
.,TRBV18,TRBJ2-5,.,CASSPSPAQETQYF,TGTGCCAGCTCACCATCACCGGCCCAAGAGACCCAGTACTTC
.,TRBV6-2/TRBV6-3,TRBJ2-3,.,CASSYSTTSTDTQYF,TGTGCCAGCAGTTACTCGACAACTAGCACAGATACGCAGTATTTT
TRBD1,TRBV29-1,TRBJ2-3,.,CSVALGTGLGADTQYF,TGCAGCGTGGCCTTAGGGACAGGCCTCGGGGCAGATACGCAGTATTTT
.,TRBV28,TRBJ1-3,.,CASSFTHMGNTIYF,TGTGCCAGCAGTTTCACCCACATGGGAAACACCATATATTTT
TRBD1,TRBV19,TRBJ1-2,.,CASSSTGKVWGYTF,TGTGCCAGTAGTTCGACAGGGAAGGTTTGGGGCTACACCTTC
.,TRBV12-3/TRBV12-4,TRBJ2-5,.,CASSPGVSETQYF,TGTGCCAGCAGCCCAGGGGTTTCAGAGACCCAGTACTTC
.,TRBV12-3/TRBV12-4,TRBJ2-2,few,CASRRTGELFF,TGTGCCAGCAGGAGAACAGGGGAGCTGTTTTTT
TRBD1,TRBV18,TRBJ1-1,.,CASSGQGAQEAFF,TGTGCCAGCTCCGGACAGGGGGCGCAAGAAGCTTTCTTT
.,TRBV7-2,TRBJ2-5,.,CASSPAEQETQYF,TGTGCCAGCAGCCCCGCGGAACAAGAGACCCAGTACTTC
TRBD1,TRBV5-1,TRBJ2-5,.,CASSLGTGGLEETQYF,TGCGCCAGCAGCTTGGGGACAGGGGGATTGGAAGAGACCCAGTACTTC
.,TRBV28,TRBJ1-2,few,CASSLTGTGPNNYGYTF,TGTGCCAGCAGCCTCACTGGTACCGGGCCTAATAACTATGGCTACACCTTC
.,TRBV27,TRBJ1-6,.,CASKRTDNSPLHF,TGTGCCAGCAAGAGGACAGATAATTCACCCCTCCACTTT
TRBD1,TRBV7-2,TRBJ2-1,.,CASSPRTGSYNEQFF,TGTGCCAGCAGCCCCCGGACAGGGTCCTACAATGAGCAGTTCTTC
.,TRBV24-1,TRBJ2-2,.,CATSDLGGNTGELFF,TGTGCCACCAGTGATTTAGGGGGGAACACCGGGGAGCTGTTTTTT
.,TRBV6-5,TRBJ1-5,.,CASSYSSRGGNQPQHF,TGTGCCAGCAGTTACTCGAGCAGGGGTGGCAATCAGCCCCAGCATTTT
TRBD1,TRBV4-1,TRBJ1-2,.,CASSQPGGRSYGYTF,TGCGCCAGCAGCCAACCAGGGGGCCGTAGCTATGGCTACACCTTC
TRBD2,TRBV7-2,TRBJ2-5,.,CASSPWTSGPETQYF,TGTGCCAGCAGCCCCTGGACTAGCGGGCCAGAGACCCAGTACTTC
TRBD2,TRBV11-3,TRBJ2-3,.,CASSSAGGQDTQYF,TGTGCCAGCAGCTCAGCGGGGGGGCAAGATACGCAGTATTTT
.,TRBV28,TRBJ1-2,.,CASRVIGTAYGYTF,TGTGCCAGCAGGGTGATAGGGACGGCCTATGGCTACACCTTC
TRBD1,TRBV6-5,TRBJ1-2,few,CASSYSGGIRYGYTF,TGTGCCAGCAGTTACTCAGGGGGCATTCGGTATGGCTACACCTTC
TRBD1,TRBV2,TRBJ1-6,.,CASLLDRGDSPLHF,TGTGCCAGCTTACTCGACAGGGGGGATTCACCCCTCCACTTT
.,TRBV4-1,TRBJ2-5,.,CASSPHKGTPGKETQYF,TGCGCCAGCAGCCCCCATAAAGGGACGCCAGGGAAGGAGACCCAGTACTTC
.,TRBV5-4,TRBJ2-2,few,CASTDRRSNTGELFF,TGTGCCAGCACCGACAGGAGATCGAACACCGGGGAGCTGTTTTTT
.,TRBV6-4,TRBJ2-2,.,CASSAERGTGELFF,TGTGCCAGCAGTGCCGAACGGGGGACCGGGGAGCTGTTTTTT
TRBD1,TRBV6-5,TRBJ1-1,.,CASQALRDSGTEAFF,TGTGCCAGCCAAGCCCTTCGGGACAGTGGTACTGAAGCTTTCTTT
.,TRBV10-3,TRBJ1-2,once,CAISESSIQVRGQNYGYTF,TGTGCCATCAGTGAGTCGTCTATTCAGGTCCGAGGACAGAACTATGGCTACACCTTC
TRBD2,TRBV5-8,TRBJ2-3,few,CASPHSWGLAGNGADTQYF,TGTGCCAGTCCGCACTCTTGGGGACTAGCGGGAAATGGCGCAGATACGCAGTATTTT
TRBD2,TRBV9,TRBJ2-5,.,CASSTSRTSGGAETQYF,TGTGCCAGCAGTACCAGTCGGACTAGCGGGGGGGCTGAGACCCAGTACTTC
.,TRBV6-4,TRBJ2-3,.,CASSTRDGVGDTQYF,TGTGCCAGCAGCACGAGGGACGGCGTAGGGGATACGCAGTATTTT
TRBD1,TRBV5-4,TRBJ1-1,few,CASSTTGGSTEAFF,TGTGCCAGCAGCACCACAGGGGGCTCCACTGAAGCTTTCTTT